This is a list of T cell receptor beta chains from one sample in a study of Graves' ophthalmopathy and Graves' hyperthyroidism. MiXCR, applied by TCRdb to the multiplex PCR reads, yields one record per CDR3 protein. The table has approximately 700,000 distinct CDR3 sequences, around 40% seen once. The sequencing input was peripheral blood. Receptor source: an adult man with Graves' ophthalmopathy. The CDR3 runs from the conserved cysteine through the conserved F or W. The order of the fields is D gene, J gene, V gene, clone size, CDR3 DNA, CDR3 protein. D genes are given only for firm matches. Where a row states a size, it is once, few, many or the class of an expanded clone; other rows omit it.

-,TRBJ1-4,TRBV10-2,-,TGCGCCAGCAGTGAGTCGGGACCGACTAATGAAAAACTGTTTTTT,CASSESGPTNEKLFF
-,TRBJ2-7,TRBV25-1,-,TGTGCCAGCAGTTGGGCTAGCGACTCCTACGAGCAGTACTTC,CASSWASDSYEQYF
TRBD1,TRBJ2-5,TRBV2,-,TGTGCCAGCAGCTGGGACAGGGGGCCTAATGAGACCCAGTACTTC,CASSWDRGPNETQYF
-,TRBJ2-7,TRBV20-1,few,TGCAGTGCTGCGACAGACTCCTACGAGCAGTACTTC,CSAATDSYEQYF
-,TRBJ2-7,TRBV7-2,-,TGTGCCAGCAGCCAAGATGGGGGTCTGTCGCGCTTC,CASSQDGGLSRF
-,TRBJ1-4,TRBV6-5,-,TGTGCCAGTTGCACAGCCCGTAATGAAAAACTGTTTTTT,CASCTARNEKLFF
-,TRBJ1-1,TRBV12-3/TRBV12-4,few,TGTGCCAGCAGTTTTGTTAGGGATGCGGCTTTCTTT,CASSFVRDAAFF
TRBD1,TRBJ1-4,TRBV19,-,TGTGCCAGTACCGGATCACGGGACAGCGAAAAACTGTTTTTT,CASTGSRDSEKLFF
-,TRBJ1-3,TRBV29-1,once,TGCAGCCAAATTGGCCAGGGAAACACCATATATTTT,CSQIGQGNTIYF
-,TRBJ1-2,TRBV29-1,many,TGCAGCGCCCAAGTGGGACCCAAGACGTATGGCTACACCTTC,CSAQVGPKTYGYTF
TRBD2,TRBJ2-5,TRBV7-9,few,TGTGCCAGCAGCCAAGATCGGAATCGCGGGGGGGAGACCCAGTACTTC,CASSQDRNRGGETQYF
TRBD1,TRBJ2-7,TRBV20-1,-,TGCAGTACTAGTATTCGACAGGGGGCAAACGAGCAGTACTTC,CSTSIRQGANEQYF
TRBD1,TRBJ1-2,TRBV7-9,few,TGTGCCAGCAGCCAGGGGACAGGGGGCTCGTATGGCTACACCTTC,CASSQGTGGSYGYTF
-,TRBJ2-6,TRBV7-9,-,TGTGCCAGCAGTTACCAGCAGGGGGGGGCCAACGTCCTGACTTTC,CASSYQQGGANVLTF
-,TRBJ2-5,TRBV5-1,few,TGCGCCAGCAGTTGGACCTTCCAAGAGACCCAGTACTTC,CASSWTFQETQYF
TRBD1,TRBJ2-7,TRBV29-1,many,TGCAGCGCCAGGGACAGGGAATTCGACGAGCAGTACTTC,CSARDREFDEQYF
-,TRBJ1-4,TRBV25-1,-,TGTGCCAGCAGTGATAGTGCAGCGCTTAATGAAAAACTGTTTTTT,CASSDSAALNEKLFF
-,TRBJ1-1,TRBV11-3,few,TGTGCCAGCAGCTTTGACAGGTCGAGCACTGAAGCTTTCTTT,CASSFDRSSTEAFF
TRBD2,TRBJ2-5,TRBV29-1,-,TGCAGCGTCCACGTGGGTGCGGGAGTTCAAGAGACCCAGTACTTC,CSVHVGAGVQETQYF
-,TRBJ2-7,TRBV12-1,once,TGTGCCAGCAGTTTGGTTGTAGGGCAGACCTACGAGCAGTACTTC,CASSLVVGQTYEQYF
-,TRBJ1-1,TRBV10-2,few,TGCGCCAGCAGTGAGTCGATCACGGGGGGCCCGCAAGCTTTCTTT,CASSESITGGPQAFF
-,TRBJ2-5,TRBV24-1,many,TGTGCCACCAGTGATTGGAAGGCAGGGGCGGGGGAGACCCAGTACTTC,CATSDWKAGAGETQYF
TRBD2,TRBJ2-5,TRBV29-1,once,TGCAGCTGGGGAGGGGCGACCCAGTACTTC,CSWGGATQYF
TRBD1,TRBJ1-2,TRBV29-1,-,TGCAGCAAGGGACAGGGGCATGGCTACACCTTC,CSKGQGHGYTF
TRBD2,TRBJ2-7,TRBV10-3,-,TGTGCCAGTAGTTATGGACTAGTGGGAGGGCCGTACTTC,CASSYGLVGGPYF